This is a list of T cell receptor beta chains from one sample in a study of T-cell memory formation after mild COVID-19. TCRdb processed the 5' RACE reads anew with MiXCR; each CDR3 protein has one entry. The sample holds about 610,000 distinct CDR3 sequences, roughly 17% seen once. Sample: PBMCs or a T cell subset sorted from them (not recorded which). These receptors all stem from an adult woman who had mild COVID-19 (a few samples of this study predate the infection). Cell type and time point are not known. CDR3s include the opening cysteine and the closing phenylalanine or tryptophan. The D gene is left open where the match is weak. Size is stated for part of the rows, as once, few or many counts, or as a class when the clone is expanded.

TRBJ2-1 NA TRBV5-1 TRBD2 TGCGCCAGCCTGCTCGGGACTAGCGGGTACAATGAGCAGTTCTTC CASLLGTSGYNEQFF
TRBJ1-1 NA TRBV7-9 NA TGTGCCAGCGAGAACACTGAAGCTTTCTTT CASENTEAFF
TRBJ2-5 NA TRBV4-1 NA TGCGCCAGCAGCCAAGTGGCTTTTGGTGAGACCCAGTACTTC CASSQVAFGETQYF
TRBJ2-5 NA TRBV30 NA TGTGCCTGGAGTGTAAGGCGAGCGGAGACCCAGTACTTC CAWSVRRAETQYF
TRBJ2-1 NA TRBV5-1 TRBD2 TGCGCCAGCAGGCTAGCGGTGAGCTCCTACAATGAGCAGTTCTTC CASRLAVSSYNEQFF
TRBJ2-2 NA TRBV29-1 TRBD1 TGCAGCATAAGACAGGGGAACGGGGAGCTGTTTTTT CSIRQGNGELFF
TRBJ2-1 few TRBV7-5 NA NA CISVPEAPGLAGESSYNEQFF
TRBJ2-2 NA TRBV7-8 TRBD1 TGTGCCAGCAGCTTTCGGACAGGGATCCTGGGGGAGCTGTTTTTT CASSFRTGILGELFF
TRBJ2-3 many TRBV7-2 NA TGTGCCAGCAGCCGCCGGGACCCAAACACAGATACGCAGTATTTT CASSRRDPNTDTQYF
TRBJ2-7 many TRBV5-1 TRBD2 TGCGCCAGCAGCCTTGGACTAGCGGGAGGGCCGAGCTCCTACGAGCAGTACTTC CASSLGLAGGPSSYEQYF
TRBJ2-2 NA TRBV11-2 TRBD2 TGTGCCAGCAGCGACCGACTAGCGAAAACCGGGGAGCTGTTTTTT CASSDRLAKTGELFF
TRBJ2-3 NA TRBV12-3/TRBV12-4 NA TGTGCCAGCACAAGGTCCAACACAGATACGCAGTATTTT CASTRSNTDTQYF
TRBJ2-1 NA TRBV12-3/TRBV12-4 TRBD1 TGTGCCAGCAGTCCACCCCGACAGGGGCCCCGGCATGAGCAGTTCTTC CASSPPRQGPRHEQFF
TRBJ1-1 few TRBV12-3/TRBV12-4 TRBD1 TGTGCCAGCAGTTCCCAGACAGGGGTGGACACTGAAGCTTTCTTT CASSSQTGVDTEAFF
TRBJ2-7 NA TRBV28 NA TGTGCCAGCAGTTTAGGCAGGGAAGTCGACGAGCAGTACTTC CASSLGREVDEQYF
TRBJ2-7 few TRBV29-1 TRBD2 TGCAGCGTTGTTTCGCGGGAGGACTACGAGCAGTACTTC CSVVSREDYEQYF
TRBJ2-3 NA TRBV7-8 NA TGTGCCAGCACCCAGTGGGGGGCCGACGATACGCAGTATTTT CASTQWGADDTQYF
TRBJ2-1 NA TRBV29-1 TRBD2 TGCAGCGTTGATAGCGGGAGACGCCGGGGGGATGAGCAGTTCTTC CSVDSGRRRGDEQFF
TRBJ1-4 NA TRBV15 NA TGTGCCACCAGCAGGTTAGGGTTGTACGAAAAACTGTTTTTT CATSRLGLYEKLFF
TRBJ2-2 few TRBV12-3/TRBV12-4 TRBD1 TGTGCCAGCAGTCCGGGACAGGGGTTTACCGGGGAGCTGTTTTTT CASSPGQGFTGELFF
TRBJ1-5 few TRBV27 NA TGTGCCAGCAGCTGGTTTCTGGGTCCGGGACAGCCCCAGCATTTT CASSWFLGPGQPQHF
TRBJ2-2 NA TRBV5-7 NA TGTGCCAGCAGCTTGGCATGCAGGGAGTTAACCGGGGAGCTGTTTTTT CASSLACRELTGELFF
TRBJ2-7 few TRBV27 TRBD1 TGTGCCAGCAGTTTAGACAGGGGGCAGTACGAGCAGTACTTC CASSLDRGQYEQYF
TRBJ1-2 few TRBV5-1 TRBD1 TGCGCCAGCAGCGAGACAGGGATCTATGGCTACACCTTC CASSETGIYGYTF
TRBJ2-7 NA TRBV4-3 NA TGCGCCAGCAGCCTCAAGGCAGGTTCCTACGAGCAGTACTTC CASSLKAGSYEQYF
TRBJ2-7 NA TRBV6-1 NA TGTGCCAGCAGTGACCCAGCATCCTACGAGCAGTACTTC CASSDPASYEQYF
TRBJ1-1 NA TRBV28 NA TGTGCCAGCATTCCCTCGGCAGGCTGGAACACTGAAGCTTTCTTT CASIPSAGWNTEAFF